What follows describes a single T cell receptor beta chain. TCRdb's table, derived via immunoSEQ multiplex PCR, lists solely in-frame clones and lacks some. The sample holds roughly 200,000 clones, roughly 83% seen once. The data were obtained in a study of blood T cell repertoires in COVID-19. This TCR came from a woman in her thirties or forties with COVID-19, enrolled during active disease. The sample consisted of peripheral blood.

The CDR3 reads CASSVPGTGRDGSGNTIYF. CDR3 coding DNA: TGTGCCAGCAGTGTCCCCGGGACAGGGCGGGACGGCTCTGGAAACACCATATATTTT. The chain combines TRBV2 with TRBJ1-3, with TRBD1 identical over 9 bases. Germline CDR1 reads SNHLY; CDR2 reads FYNNEI. The CDR3 loop spans 19 amino acids. The V gene end was trimmed by 4 bases and the J gene end by 0 bases; junction bases not matched to a gene: 13.